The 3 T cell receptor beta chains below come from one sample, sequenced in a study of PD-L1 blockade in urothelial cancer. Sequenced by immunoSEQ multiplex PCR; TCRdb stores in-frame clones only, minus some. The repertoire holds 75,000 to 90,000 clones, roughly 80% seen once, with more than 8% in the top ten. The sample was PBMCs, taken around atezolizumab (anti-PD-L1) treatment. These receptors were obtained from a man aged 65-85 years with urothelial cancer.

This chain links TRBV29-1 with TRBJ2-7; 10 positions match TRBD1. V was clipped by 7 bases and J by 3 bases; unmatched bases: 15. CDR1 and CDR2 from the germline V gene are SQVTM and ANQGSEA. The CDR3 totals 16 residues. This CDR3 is CSAQTLRDRGNYEQYF. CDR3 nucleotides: TGCAGCGCCCAAACCCTCCGGGACAGGGGTAACTACGAGCAGTACTTC.

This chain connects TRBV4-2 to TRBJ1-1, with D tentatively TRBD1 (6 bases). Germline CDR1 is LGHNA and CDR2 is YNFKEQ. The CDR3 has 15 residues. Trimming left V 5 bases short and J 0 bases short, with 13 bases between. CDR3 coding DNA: TGTGCCAGCAGCACCCGGACAGTACTGAACACTGAAGCTTTCTTT. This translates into CASSTRTVLNTEAFF.

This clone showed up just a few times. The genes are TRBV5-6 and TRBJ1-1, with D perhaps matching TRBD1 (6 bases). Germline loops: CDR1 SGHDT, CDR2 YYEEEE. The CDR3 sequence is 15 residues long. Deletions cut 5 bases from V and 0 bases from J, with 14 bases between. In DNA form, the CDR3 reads TGTGCCAGCAGACGCCTCCAGGGGATGAACACTGAAGCTTTCTTT. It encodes CASRRLQGMNTEAFF.